This T cell receptor beta chain was profiled in a study of blood T cell repertoires in COVID-19. Across the study: The study drew acute and convalescent COVID-19 samples from the United States, Italy and Spain.

V lost 3 bases to trimming and J lost 9 bases; unmatched junction nucleotides: 8. Germline loops: CDR1 SGHKS, CDR2 YYEKEE (reference sequence). This CDR3 is 14 amino acids long. TCRdb's copy holds only in-frame clones and misses some; the assay was immunoSEQ multiplex PCR. Among approximately 86,000 clones listed, about 88% were seen once. The origin of this receptor is a man aged 45-65 years with acute or convalescent COVID-19. The chain links TRBV5-5 to TRBJ2-1; 8 positions agree with TRBD1. What was sequenced was peripheral blood. The DNA for the CDR3 is TGTGCCAGCAGCTACCTCGACAGGGGTAGTGAGCAGTTCTTC. Translating gives CASSYLDRGSEQFF.